Presented here are 7 T cell receptor beta chains from one specimen sequenced in a study of technical replicates of blood from a few donors. Sequencing used immunoSEQ multiplex PCR; TCRdb keeps in-frame clones, though not all of them. The table records tens of thousands of clones, nearly 99% of them present only once. The source material was T cells isolated from PBMCs. The origin of the receptors is a human donor in good health.

The rearrangement joins TRBV27 to TRBJ2-7; 12 positions agree with TRBD2. Germline lookup yields CDR1 MNHEY and CDR2 SMNVEV (reference sequence). The trim removed 6 bases at V and 6 bases at J, leaving 6 bases unmatched. The CDR3 length is 14 residues. CDR3 loop: CASRPTSGRLEQYF. CDR3 DNA: TGTGCCAGCAGGCCGACTAGCGGGAGACTCGAGCAGTACTTC.

This rearrangement joins TRBV29-1 to TRBJ1-1; perhaps TRBD1 as D (5 bases). Deletions cut 3 bases from V and 7 bases from J, with 15 bases between. The CDR3 totals 13 residues. Germline V lookup: CDR1 SQVTM, CDR2 ANQGSEA. Here the CDR3 DNA reads TGCAGCGTTGATGGAGGGGACGACCTTGAAGCTTTCTTT. Translated: CSVDGGDDLEAFF.

V usage is TRBV2 and J usage is TRBJ2-1, with D possibly TRBD1 on 5 matching bases. V lost 8 bases, J lost 2 bases, and 13 bases lay in between. This CDR3 is 14 amino acids long. Germline V gene lookup returns CDR1 SNHLY and CDR2 FYNNEI. In nucleotides, the CDR3 is TGTGCCAGCGGTATAACAGGTCCCTACAATGAGCAGTTCTTC. It codes for CASGITGPYNEQFF.

CDR3 in amino acids: CASSLDRGYGYTF. CDR3 DNA sequence: TGTGCCAGCAGCTTGGACAGGGGCTATGGCTACACCTTC. This chain uses TRBV5-4 with TRBJ1-2; TRBD1 matches 7 bases. CDR1 and CDR2 from the germline V gene are SGHNT and YYREEE (reference sequence). V dropped 0 bases and J dropped 4; count of bases not matched to a gene: 0. There are 13 residues in the CDR3.

The chain has TRBV11-3 and TRBJ2-7; D not certain. V shed 0 bases and J shed 4 bases, with 10 bases lying between them. Germline CDR1 and CDR2: SGHNT and YENEEA. This CDR3 comprises 14 residues. CDR3 nucleotide sequence: TGTGCCAGCAGCTTAGATCAGGAAGGATACGAGCAGTACTTC. Protein sequence: CASSLDQEGYEQYF.

The V and J genes are TRBV4-1 and TRBJ1-2, with D possibly TRBD1 on 6 matching bases. Per the germline V gene, CDR1 is MGHRA and CDR2 is YSYEKL. The CDR3 loop spans 14 amino acids. V lost 0 bases, J lost 8 bases, and 13 bases lay in between. CDR3 DNA: TGCGCCAGCAGCCAAGATAACAGGGAGTGGGGCTACACCTTC. It encodes CASSQDNREWGYTF.

The chain joins TRBV30 to TRBJ2-7; 7 bases align to TRBD1. V dropped 4 bases and J dropped 1; count of bases not matched to a gene: 4. The V gene's germline CDR1 is GTSNPN and CDR2 SVGIG (reference sequence). This CDR3 is 13 amino acids long. CDR3 in DNA: TGTGCCTGGACCCGGGACAGTTCCTACGAGCAGTACTTC. As protein: CAWTRDSSYEQYF.